The entry below describes one T cell receptor (beta chain). This clone's antigen is unknown. It has no much larger one-base neighbor in the sample; base qualities were not kept. The Qiagen DNeasy kit was used to extract genomic DNA both from unsorted PBMCs and from the negatively selected CD4+ and CD8+ fractions. TCR beta CDR3 regions were subjected to amplification by immunoSEQ multiplex PCR with primers that anneal to V and J segments. A synthetic immune receptor repertoire was used to minimize amplification bias, and remaining bias was computationally removed after sequencing. In the authors' own workflow: Repertoire diversity was quantified as the Shannon entropy index using custom Python scripts. Unsorted, CD4+ and CD8+ repertoires were examined separately, except in combined analyses, for which CD4+ and CD8+ sequences were merged in silico. Clonal expansion was defined as a frequency increase of at least 2-fold after treatment compared with C1D1, and clones undetected at baseline were assigned a pseudocount of 0.5. Singleton clones were defined as clones with 0 or 1 copy at C1D1, and non-singleton clones were defined as clones with 2 or more copies. By matching protein sequences in sorted samples from the same patient, clones expanded in unsorted samples were annotated as CD4+, CD8+ or unknown. Diversity changes from C1D1 to C4D1 were tested in paired samples using Wilcoxon tests. Not all clones reach the TCRdb copy of this immuneACCESS table, which keeps in-frame sequences only. Checked studies attribute under half of the gap to unresolved V genes and leave the rest unexplained. Clone size and V and J calls were adopted from that table, with D and trimming inferred from the DNA. Counted in this sample were 40,000 to 45,000 clones; about 65% of them appeared once. The ten top clones hold about 2.8% of the sample.

This sample was included in a study of PD-1 blockade in classical Hodgkin lymphoma (dated by TCRdb to 2019 to 2021). Background for the entire study: Nivolumab dosing was 3 mg/kg intravenously every 2 weeks, continuing until either disease progression or unacceptable toxicity. The study used CyTOF and TCR beta sequencing to define a peripheral blood immune signature of response to PD-1 blockade in classical Hodgkin lymphoma. The research as a whole found: By C4D1, a significant rise was seen in CD4+ TCR diversity but not in CD8+ TCR diversity (p=0.0027 vs p=0.16), and the rise was most apparent among complete responders (p=0.02). Among trial patients, those achieving complete response had baseline diversity similar to that of newly diagnosed patients, while diversity was significantly lower in partial responders and progressors. Newly diagnosed patients were reported to have lower baseline TCR diversity than healthy donors, and relapsed/refractory patients were reported to have lower baseline TCR diversity still. Lower diversity was observed in patients in whom nivolumab was started less than 1 year after ASCT, and these patients were excluded from later analyses so that confounding by immune reconstitution would be avoided. The study was restricted to a single clinical trial cohort, and the causes of repertoire differences, possibly disease activity or prior therapy, were left undefined.

The CDR3, from cysteine to phenylalanine, totals 17 residues. Kept here is only the CDR3 DNA, which spans 51 bases and is read in frame from base 1. Germline trimming amounts to 4 bases on V and 0 bases on J, with 10 as the count of junction bases outside the gene matches. CDR1 and CDR2 (LGHNA, YNFKEQ) derive from the germline V gene. The label giving this sample's time point can be read as: cycle 2 day 1 (C2D1) of nivolumab. Relapse after autologous stem cell transplantation had occurred in all trial patients, and cohorts A, B and C were distinguished by prior brentuximab vedotin exposure. The trial cohort comprised some 60 patients with relapsed/refractory classical Hodgkin lymphoma whose best overall responses were complete response, partial response or progressive disease. Single-agent nivolumab was administered to trial patients in the multi-cohort phase II CheckMate 205 trial. An independent review committee assessed best overall response by applying the 2007 International Working Group response criteria. Trial PBMCs were obtained immediately prior to nivolumab initiation (C1D1) and on therapy at cycle 2 day 1 and cycle 4 day 1. Peripheral blood was collected in 8 mL Vacutainer Cell Preparation Tubes, from which PBMCs were isolated by centrifugation and then cryopreserved.

The source of this sequence is a human donor with classical Hodgkin lymphoma. The sequencing here drew on peripheral blood mononuclear cells (PBMCs), taken before the second cycle of nivolumab. The V and J segments used are TRBV4-2 and TRBJ2-3; a stretch of 7 junction bases matches TRBD2. The bases read TGTGCCAGCAGCCTTTTGGGTAGCGGGTATAGCACAGATACGCAGTATTTT. It translates to CASSLLGSGYSTDTQYF.